One T cell receptor (beta chain) is described in this entry. Its antigen is undetermined. This sample stems from a study of blood T cells in healthy people across ages. V gave up 4 bases and J gave up 8 bases, with 19 bases separating them. CDR3 length: 15 residues. The germline V gene encodes CDR1 SGHRS and CDR2 YFSETQ. Study findings and constraints: As age increased, TCR beta diversity per million T cells fell in a roughly linear fashion.

Together with a sample-barcoded 5' primer, a J-beta primer mix was included in a second PCR lasting roughly 6 to 12 cycles. A single record per CDR3 protein comes from TCRdb applying MiXCR to the 5' RACE reads. The data hold fewer than 750,000 distinct CDR3 sequences, with 45% to 55% observed a single time. The sequenced material came from blood. The rearrangement uses TRBV5-1 and TRBJ2-1; D possibly uses TRBD1 or TRBD2 (5 bases each). This receptor was identified in a man older than 75 in good health. The CDR3 bases are TGCGCCAGCAGCATTGCCGGGGCAGGACAAGATGAGCAGTTCTTC. It is translated as CASSIAGAGQDEQFF.